The 28 T cell receptor beta chains below come from one sample, sequenced in a study of response to subunit inactivated influenza vaccine. TCRdb reprocessed the RT-PCR reads with MiXCR, giving one entry per CDR3 protein. The data show hundreds of thousands of distinct CDR3 sequences, roughly 10% seen once. These data are also associated with another study on T cells expressing NK-cell markers. That paper adds: It was by 5'RACE template switching with UMIs that TCR beta cDNA was made.

Sequencing used PBMCs from blood, obtained on the day of vaccination. The source is a man in his forties or fifties who received an inactivated influenza vaccine.

This clonotype was detected only a few times. The chain employs TRBV6-1 and TRBJ1-5, with TRBD1 matching 9 bases. After removal of 5 bases from V and 6 bases from J, the junction contained 8 bases not matched to a gene. Germline values: CDR1 MNHNS, CDR2 SASEGT. CDR3 length: 15 residues. The CDR3 loop is CASSPGTGFGQPQHF. The DNA for the CDR3 is TGTGCCAGCAGTCCCGGGACAGGGTTCGGTCAGCCCCAGCATTTT.

In its sample, this clonotype was seen a few times. The CDR3 loop reads CASSAWTVNTEAFF. CDR3 DNA: TGTGCCAGCAGTGCCTGGACGGTGAACACTGAAGCTTTCTTT. The chain has TRBV6-2 or TRBV6-3 and TRBJ1-1, with D hard to call. From germline, CDR1 is MNHEY and CDR2 SVGEGT. The CDR3 covers 14 residues. The ends were cut back, 5 bases at V and 0 bases at J, with 10 bases in the middle.

V is TRBV28 and J is TRBJ1-6, with 10 bases identical to TRBD1. The V gene end was trimmed by 6 bases and the J gene end by 8 bases; junction bases not matched to a gene: 16. The CDR3 has 18 residues. Germline V lookup: CDR1 MDHEN, CDR2 SYDVKM. The CDR3 DNA follows: TGTGCCAGCAGCCGTGACTACCGACAGGGGGCTAGTGATTCACCCCTCCACTTT. This encodes CASSRDYRQGASDSPLHF.

J is TRBJ2-3 and V is TRBV24-1; D is perhaps TRBD1 or TRBD2 (6 bases each). V dropped 0 bases and J dropped 3 bases, with 12 bases sitting between them. Germline CDR1 reads KGHDR; CDR2 reads SFDVKD. This CDR3 contains 16 residues. The CDR3 region is CATSDLRQGRTDTQYF. The CDR3 DNA reads as TGTGCCACCAGTGATTTGCGGCAGGGGAGGACAGATACGCAGTATTTT.

The table lists this clonotype with many counts. The rearrangement uses TRBV5-1 and TRBJ1-5; D ambiguous. There are 13 residues in the CDR3. With 0 bases removed from V and 6 bases from J, the gap between germline ends came to 7 bases. Germline V gives CDR1 SGHRS, CDR2 YFSETQ. The CDR3 bases are TGCGCCAGCAGCTTGGGAGGGAGTCAGCCCCAGCATTTT. Its protein is CASSLGGSQPQHF.

The V gene is TRBV6-1, the J gene TRBJ2-7; possible D gene TRBD1, 6 bases. Trimming removed 1 base at V and 0 bases at J, with 22 bases between. The CDR3 consists of 19 residues. Germline values: CDR1 MNHNS, CDR2 SASEGT. The CDR3 here is CASSEGSYFGTQVSYEQYF. The CDR3 DNA sequence: TGTGCCAGCAGTGAAGGGAGTTATTTTGGGACACAAGTCTCCTACGAGCAGTACTTC.

The chain joins TRBV6-2 or TRBV6-3 to TRBJ1-1; a possible D gene is TRBD1 (6 bases). The CDR3 runs to 12 residues. The germline CDR1 and CDR2 sequences are MNHEY and SVGEGT. Trimming pared 10 bases from V and 0 bases from J, leaving 9 bases between. CDR3: CAIGQMNTEAFF. In DNA form, the CDR3 reads TGTGCCATAGGACAGATGAACACTGAAGCTTTCTTT.

CDR3 nucleotide sequence: TGCGCCAGCAGCTTGGGGGGCCTCTTTAATGAGCAGTTCTTC. This sequence encodes CASSLGGLFNEQFF. The chain joins TRBV5-1 to TRBJ2-1, with D maybe TRBD1 (5 bases). Germline CDR1 and CDR2: SGHRS and YFSETQ. The CDR3 runs to 14 residues. Between the trimmed V and J ends, which lost 0 bases and 7 bases, there was a span of 11 bases.

A few counts support this clonotype. J is TRBJ2-1 and V is TRBV28; either TRBD1 or TRBD2 may supply D (5 bases each). The CDR3 spans 15 residues. Trimming took off 1 base at V and 6 bases at J, with 13 bases between the two ends. Germline values: CDR1 MDHEN, CDR2 SYDVKM. The CDR3 sequence is CASSLSGPQSNEQFF. The DNA of the CDR3 is TGTGCCAGCAGTTTATCGGGACCACAGAGCAATGAGCAGTTCTTC.

The chain links TRBV20-1 to TRBJ2-6, with 11 bases lining up with TRBD1. The V gene's germline CDR1 is DFQATT and CDR2 SNEGSKA (reference sequence). Trimming at V came to 6 bases and at J to 5 bases, leaving 15 bases not matched to a gene. The CDR3 length is 18 residues. This CDR3 is CSAGGTGGIGNWANVLTF. The DNA for the CDR3 is TGCAGTGCGGGGGGGACAGGGGGTATTGGGAACTGGGCCAACGTCCTGACTTTC.

The chain couples TRBV11-2 to TRBJ2-7; tentative D call: TRBD1 (5 bases). This CDR3 comprises 15 residues. In germline, CDR1 is SGHAT, CDR2 FQNNGV. Deletions cut 5 bases from V and 4 bases from J, with 18 bases between. The CDR3 loop reads CASSQGRTPGYEQYF. CDR3 DNA sequence: TGTGCCAGCAGCCAAGGCCGGACACCGGGTTACGAGCAGTACTTC.

The J gene is TRBJ1-5, the V gene TRBV5-5; D not resolved. Trimming removed 1 base from V and 0 bases from J, with 8 bases in between. This CDR3 is built from 15 residues. In germline, CDR1 is SGHKS, CDR2 YYEKEE (reference sequence). The chain's CDR3 is CASSLSPYSNQPQHF. CDR3 nucleotide sequence: TGTGCCAGCAGCTTGTCACCCTATAGCAATCAGCCCCAGCATTTT.

This clonotype was detected a few times. V gene TRBV6-5 combines with J gene TRBJ1-2; D is unresolved. The V end lost 6 bases, the J end lost 7 bases, and 9 bases lay between the germline ends. CDR1 MNHEY and CDR2 SVGAGI come from the germline V gene. The CDR3 contains 11 residues. This chain's CDR3 is CASSEGGGYTF. CDR3 DNA: TGTGCCAGCAGCGAGGGTGGTGGCTACACCTTC.

The V call is TRBV28, the J call TRBJ1-5; the D is unclear. In germline, CDR1 is MDHEN, CDR2 SYDVKM. This CDR3 spans 12 amino acids. V was trimmed by 8 bases and J by 5 bases, leaving 10 bases between them. The CDR3: CASVGIDQPQHF. CDR3 coding DNA: TGTGCCAGCGTAGGGATAGATCAGCCCCAGCATTTT.

This clonotype was found a few times. The chain uses TRBV5-5 and TRBJ1-2; weak D call: TRBD1 (6 bases). V gave up 1 base and J gave up 4 bases, with 11 bases separating them. Germline CDR1 is SGHKS and CDR2 is YYEKEE (reference sequence). The CDR3 consists of 14 residues. CDR3 region: CASSLNRASYGYTF. CDR3 coding DNA: TGTGCCAGCAGCTTGAACAGGGCCTCCTATGGCTACACCTTC.

This clonotype has a handful of counts. The chain has TRBV20-1 and TRBJ2-1, with 11 bases aligning to TRBD2. Germline V gives CDR1 DFQATT, CDR2 SNEGSKA (reference sequence). Trimming took 6 bases from V and 7 from J; bases not matched to a gene: 11. This CDR3 has 15 residues. Written as DNA, the CDR3 is TGCAGTGCGGTTAGCGGGAGGGTTTTTGGAAATGAGCAGTTCTTC. Its protein is CSAVSGRVFGNEQFF.

The genes are TRBV2 and TRBJ2-3; D is possibly TRBD1 (6 bases). The germline V gene has CDR1 SNHLY and CDR2 FYNNEI. The CDR3 sequence is 15 residues long. V lost 8 bases and J lost 2, with 17 bases in between. This CDR3 reads CASAGLDSFTDTQYF. CDR3 bases: TGTGCCAGCGCCGGGCTGGACAGCTTCACAGATACGCAGTATTTT.

This clonotype has at least ten counts. V is TRBV5-6 and J is TRBJ2-1; D could derive from TRBD1 or TRBD2 (5 bases each). CDR1 and CDR2 (germline): SGHDT, YYEEEE. V dropped 3 bases and J dropped 5 bases, with 18 bases sitting between them. This CDR3 is 16 amino acids long. CDR3 coding DNA: TGTGCCAGCAGCTGGGGACCCGTCATCACAAACAATGAGCAGTTCTTC. Its translation: CASSWGPVITNNEQFF. The whole variable domain, filled in from reference TRBV5-6 and TRBJ2-1, reads DAGVTQSPTHLIKTRGQQVTLRCSPKSGHDTVSWYQQALGQGPQFIFQYYEEEERQRGNFPDRFSGHQFPNYSSELNVNALLLGDSALYLCASSWGPVITNNEQFFGPGTRLTVL.

This clonotype was seen a few times. This sequence joins TRBV28 and TRBJ2-1, with D possibly being TRBD2 (5 bases). The length of the CDR3 is 14 residues. V was cut by 0 bases and J by 5 bases, with 8 bases left in between. The germline CDR1 and CDR2 sequences are MDHEN and SYDVKM. The CDR3 here is CASSLWPGDNEQFF. CDR3 nucleotides: TGTGCCAGCAGTTTATGGCCCGGGGACAATGAGCAGTTCTTC.

This chain connects TRBV6-1 to TRBJ1-2; a weak D match, TRBD1 (5 bases). Per the germline V gene, CDR1 is MNHNS and CDR2 is SASEGT. CDR3 length: 12 residues. The germline V and J ends were trimmed by 3 bases and 8 bases, with 10 bases remaining between them. CDR3: CASSEATVGYTF. CDR3 coding DNA: TGTGCCAGCAGTGAGGCGACAGTCGGCTACACCTTC.

The CDR3 bases are TGCAGCGTTGGAGGGGGGGACAGCAGATACAATGAGCAGTTCTTC. This gives the protein CSVGGGDSRYNEQFF. The chain has TRBV29-1 and TRBJ2-1, with D perhaps given as TRBD1 or TRBD2 (7 bases each). Germline CDR1 reads SQVTM; CDR2 reads ANQGSEA. Trimming took 4 bases from V and 4 from J, leaving 17 bases between them. The CDR3 contains 15 residues.

This clonotype was counted at least ten times. V and J are TRBV12-3 or TRBV12-4 and TRBJ2-7, with TRBD1 matching 7 bases. Trimming removed 6 bases from V and 3 bases from J; junction bases left unmatched: 5. CDR3 size: 13 residues. In DNA, the CDR3 is TGTGCCAGCAGCATGAACAGGGGCTACGAGCAGTACTTC. This encodes CASSMNRGYEQYF.

This chain connects TRBV4-1 to TRBJ2-7, with a weak D call TRBD1 (6 bases). The V end lost 3 bases, the J end lost 3 bases, and 12 bases lay between the germline ends. Germline-derived CDR1 and CDR2 are MGHRA and YSYEKL. The CDR3 has 14 residues. CDR3 amino acids: CASSHPGVNYEQYF. The DNA of the CDR3 is TGCGCCAGCAGCCATCCAGGGGTTAACTACGAGCAGTACTTC.

The sample holds a few counts of this clonotype. The rearrangement links TRBV11-2 to TRBJ1-6, with 9 bases aligning to TRBD1. The CDR3 consists of 14 residues. The germline gives CDR1 SGHAT, CDR2 FQNNGV. V lost 6 bases, J lost 5 bases, and 2 bases stayed unmatched. CDR3 DNA: TGTGCCAGCAGACAGGGGGCGGATAATTCACCCCTCCACTTT. Translation gives CASRQGADNSPLHF.

There are a few counts of this clonotype. The rearrangement uses TRBV9 and TRBJ2-6; TRBD1 matches at 8 bases. V lost 4 bases and J lost 4; bases outside the gene matches: 10. Germline CDR1 is SGDLS and CDR2 is YYNGEE. This CDR3 comprises 17 residues. This CDR3 is CASSLRGQGGGANVLTF. Here the CDR3 DNA reads TGTGCCAGCAGCCTCCGCGGACAGGGCGGGGGGGCCAACGTCCTGACTTTC.

The CDR3 spells CASSQSGLNTEAFF. Written as DNA, the CDR3 is TGCGCCAGCAGCCAAAGTGGCCTGAACACTGAAGCTTTCTTT. The rearrangement links TRBV4-1 to TRBJ1-1; D unresolved. With 2 bases removed from V and 0 bases from J, the gap between germline ends came to 7 bases. Germline CDR1 and CDR2: MGHRA and YSYEKL. The length of the CDR3 is 14 residues.

The rearrangement joins TRBV7-9 to TRBJ2-7, with unresolved D. CDR3 length: 13 amino acids. CDR1 is SEHNR, CDR2 FQNEAQ, per germline (reference sequence). V was clipped by 4 bases and J by 5 bases, with 12 bases between them. The CDR3 sequence: CASSYQGPDEQYF. The CDR3 bases are TGTGCCAGCAGCTATCAAGGACCTGACGAGCAGTACTTC.

The chain recombines TRBV20-1 with TRBJ2-3; D is unclear. The V gene lost 0 bases and the J gene lost 6 bases, with 4 bases spanning the gap. The CDR3 loop spans 11 amino acids. From germline, CDR1 is DFQATT and CDR2 SNEGSKA (reference sequence). The CDR3 nucleotides are TGCAGTGCTAGAGAGCGTGATACGCAGTATTTT. Translated: CSARERDTQYF.